This T cell receptor (beta chain) was identified during a study of blood T cell repertoires in COVID-19. Study-level background: PBMCs, B-cell-depleted T cells, or T cells provided the cDNA or gDNA that made up the material.

Germline loops: CDR1 SGHTA, CDR2 FQGTGA. Trimming removed 8 bases from V and 9 bases from J; junction bases left unmatched: 10. The CDR3 covers 13 residues. Methods used by the authors: Estimated nucleated cell counts came from reference gene primer amplification. The data were produced by immunoSEQ multiplex PCR, yet TCRdb's version contains in-frame clones alone and is incomplete. That table is the source of V, J and clone size, and D and trimming were worked out from the DNA. The sample consists of approximately 200,000 clones, approximately 83% of them appearing once. This clone was seen only once.

The sequencing sample was made of peripheral blood. The source is a woman aged 25 to 39 who had recovered from COVID-19. V is TRBV7-3 and J is TRBJ2-4; 7 nucleotides align to TRBD2. Here the CDR3 DNA reads TGTGCCAGCGGCGCCAACGGGGAGGGCATTCAGTACTTC. Translated: CASGANGEGIQYF.